Presented here are 12 T cell receptor delta chains from one specimen sequenced in a study of gamma-delta chains in newborns, infants, children. TCRdb fed the reads to CATT. The sample carries under 4,500 delta-chain clones, about 14% recorded once. Sequences were obtained from blood. All receptors derive from a child who was a newborn, infant or young child, either healthy, febrile or measles-vaccinated (not recorded which).

Worth noting for this clone: This may be a read error: a much more frequent sequence differs by one nucleotide. The J gene is TRDJ1, the V gene TRDV2; TRDD3 matches 10 bases. In germline, CDR1 is GEAIGNYY, CDR2 EKD. The CDR3 runs to 21 residues. Unmatched junction bases numbered 25, after V lost 5 bases and J lost 2 bases. CDR3 DNA sequence: TGTGCCTGTGTCACGGTAATAAAAACTGGGGGATCGAACAGCCCGACCGATAAACTCATCTTT. Its translation: CACVTVIKTGGSNSPTDKLIF.

In regard to this clone: At one end, the junction sequence differs from germline, possibly due to a read error. The CDR3 region is CACDPVGGDRAVTAKLFF. The CDR3, as DNA: TGTGCCTGTGACCCGGTGGGGGGGGATAGGGCTGTGACAGCAAAACTCTTCTTT. The chain joins TRDV2 to TRDJ2, with 8 bases aligning to TRDD3. TCRdb offers no J gene call, so here the DNA was matched to germline to obtain one. Germline CDR1 is GEAIGNYY and CDR2 is EKD. The CDR3 runs 18 residues.

A word on this clone: A read error is possible here, since a much larger clone lies one base away. The same CDR3 arises from other DNA sequences in this sample as well. J is TRDJ3 and V is TRDV2; 9 bases are shared with TRDD3. The CDR3 covers 16 residues. Germline values: CDR1 GEAIGNYY, CDR2 EKD. CDR3: CACDTWGIGDTRQMFF. In nucleotides, the CDR3 is TGTGCCTGCGACACCTGGGGGATTGGGGACACCCGACAGATGTTTTTC.

Concerning this clone: A far larger clone is off by one base, so a read error is likely. The same CDR3 can be traced to other DNA sequences in this sample. The chain combines TRDV2 with TRDJ1; maybe TRDD3 (5 bases). Germline values: CDR1 GEAIGNYY, CDR2 EKD. The CDR3 covers 14 residues. The CDR3 DNA sequence: TGTGCCTGCGACACCGTGTCTGGGACCGATAAACTCATCTTT. Translated, it gives CACDTVSGTDKLIF.

With regard to this clone: This likely stems from a read error, as it lies one base from a far larger clone. Other DNA sequences in the same sample also yield this CDR3. The V call is TRDV2, the J call TRDJ1; 12 positions agree with TRDD3. Germline CDR1 reads GEAIGNYY; CDR2 reads EKD. The CDR3 covers 20 residues. CDR3 sequence: CASLPLHSGTGGYRRDKLIF. CDR3 nucleotide sequence: TGTGCTTCGCTTCCGCTACATTCAGGTACTGGGGGATACAGACGCGATAAACTCATCTTT.

As regards this clone: The protein that TCRdb holds for this DNA derives from a much larger clone and differs from the translated DNA at residue 3, which likely indicates a read error; the protein shown here is translated from the DNA. V usage is TRDV2 and J usage is TRDJ3; 8 bases are a match to TRDD3. Germline CDR1 GEAIGNYY, CDR2 EKD. CDR3 length equals 18 residues. The CDR3 DNA is TGTGCCCGTGACACCGGGAACTGGGGGTCCTGGGACACCCGACAGATGTTTTTC. As protein: CARDTGNWGSWDTRQMFF.

The chain joins TRDV2 to TRDJ1, with 10 bases identical to TRDD3. No J gene is reported in TCRdb; it was inferred here by comparing the DNA with germline. There are 20 residues in the CDR3. Germline loops: CDR1 GEAIGNYY, CDR2 EKD. Trimming removed 1 base from V and 2 bases from J; junction bases left unmatched: 18. The CDR3, as DNA: TGTGCCTGTGACACAGTCCGCCGAAGGGGGGATACGGAGGGAACCGATAAACTCATCTTT. Its protein is CACDTVRRRGDTEGTDKLIF.

The J gene was recorded as TRDJ1; no V gene was called; TRDD3 was called by the table and not checked on the DNA. The CDR3 is 16 residues long. The CDR3 loop reads CACDILWANPTDTLIF. As DNA, the CDR3 is TGTGCCTGTGACATACTGTGGGCCAATCCCACCGATACACTCATCTTT.

In this sample, this clone turned up a few times. The J gene is TRDJ1, the V gene TRDV2; the match to TRDD3 covers 12 bases. Germline V gives CDR1 GEAIGNYY, CDR2 EKD. Unmatched junction bases numbered 10, after V lost 0 bases and J lost 0 bases. The CDR3 runs to 19 residues. DNA for the CDR3: TGTGCCTGTGACACCGTTAAACTGGGGGATACCCCGTACACCGATAAACTCATCTTT. Its translation is CACDTVKLGDTPYTDKLIF.

V is TRDV1 and J is TRDJ1, with a possible D match to TRDD3 (6 bases). Assignment of the J gene here rests on matching the DNA to germline, because TCRdb gives none. The CDR3 extends over 23 amino acids. V was shortened by 2 bases and J by 0 bases, with 34 bases between the two germline ends. The germline V gene encodes CDR1 TSWWSYY and CDR2 QGS. The CDR3 DNA is TGTGCTCTTGGGGAAACAAGGTTCCTTCAGGCCGCGGACGGGGGGAGAGACACCGATAAACTCATCTTT. Translation gives CALGETRFLQAADGGRDTDKLIF.

The chain is built from TRDV2 and TRDJ1, with TRDD3 matching 13 bases. The germline V gene has CDR1 GEAIGNYY and CDR2 EKD. The CDR3 totals 18 residues. The V gene end was trimmed by 3 bases and the J gene end by 0 bases; junction bases not matched to a gene: 9. CDR3 protein: CACDHLLGDTLDTDKLIF. CDR3 DNA sequence: TGTGCCTGTGACCACTTACTGGGGGATACGCTAGACACCGATAAACTCATCTTT.

A few counts support this clone. The rearrangement uses TRDV2 and TRDJ1, with 8 nucleotides matching TRDD3. Germline assignment: CDR1 GEAIGNYY and CDR2 EKD. The V and J ends lost 1 base and 4 bases, in that order; junction bases with no gene match: 16. The CDR3 loop spans 18 amino acids. CDR3 loop: CACDTLGDPPQGSDKLIF. The DNA for the CDR3 is TGTGCCTGTGACACTCTGGGGGACCCCCCACAGGGAAGCGATAAACTCATCTTT.